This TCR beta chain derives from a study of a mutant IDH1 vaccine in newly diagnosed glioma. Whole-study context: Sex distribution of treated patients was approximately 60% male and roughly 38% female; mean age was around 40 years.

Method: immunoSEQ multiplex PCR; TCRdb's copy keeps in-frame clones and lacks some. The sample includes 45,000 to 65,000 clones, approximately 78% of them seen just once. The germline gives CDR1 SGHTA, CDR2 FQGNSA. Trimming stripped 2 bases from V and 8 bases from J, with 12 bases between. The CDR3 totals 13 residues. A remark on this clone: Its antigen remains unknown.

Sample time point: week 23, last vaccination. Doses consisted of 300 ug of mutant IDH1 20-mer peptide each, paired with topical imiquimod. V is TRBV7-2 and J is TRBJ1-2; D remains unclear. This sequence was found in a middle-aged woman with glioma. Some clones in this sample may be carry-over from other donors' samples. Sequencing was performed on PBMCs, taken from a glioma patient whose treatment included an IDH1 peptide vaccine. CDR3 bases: TGTGCCAGCAGCTTAAACCTTCCTCGCGGCTACACCTTC. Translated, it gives CASSLNLPRGYTF.